Presented here are 10 T cell receptor beta chains from one specimen sequenced in a study of T cell clonality in common variable immunodeficiency. TCRdb's table, derived via immunoSEQ multiplex PCR, lists solely in-frame clones and lacks some. The specimen has around 81,000 clones, none found just once. The sample consisted of peripheral blood mononuclear cells. These receptors were obtained from a person aged 18 to 75 in good health.

This clone was recorded at least ten times. The missing CDR3 end, 3 residues past where the read stops, is filled in from the germline J gene. This rearrangement joins TRBV6-2 or TRBV6-3 to TRBJ2-5; TRBD2 matches 7 bases. V shed 8 bases and J 6 bases; nucleotides not matched to a gene: 6. CDR1 and CDR2 (germline): MNHEY, SVGEGT. CDR3 size: 12 residues. This CDR3 is CASSSGIQTQYF. The CDR3 DNA, read in part, is TGTGCCAGCTCCAGCGGGATACAGACC.

In this sample, this clone turned up many times. The observed sequence ends 3 residues before the CDR3 terminus, with the missing tail filled in from the germline J gene. The chain uses TRBV11-3 and TRBJ2-2; D is possibly TRBD1 (5 bases). Trimming pared 4 bases from V and 5 bases from J, leaving 11 bases between. The CDR3 contains 14 residues. Germline V CDR1 and CDR2: SGHNT, YENEEA. This chain's CDR3 is CASSSNPGTGELFF. CDR3 bases read: TGTGCCAGCAGCTCAAATCCAGGGACCGGGGAG.

Regarding this clone: The read ends 3 residues before the CDR3 terminus; that terminus is restored from the germline J gene. This chain uses TRBV20-1 with TRBJ2-7; 10 bases are shared with TRBD2. The length of the CDR3 is 14 residues. Unmatched junction bases numbered 8, after V lost 6 bases and J lost 3 bases. Germline V gives CDR1 DFQATT, CDR2 SNEGSKA (reference sequence). The CDR3 bases that were read are TGCAGTGCCACCCCTGTAGCGGGAGGCTACGAG. It encodes CSATPVAGGYE. The whole CDR3 is CSATPVAGGYEQYF.

This clone showed up many times. Read coverage stops 3 residues before the CDR3 terminus; the germline J gene supplies the remainder. Different DNA sequences within this sample yield the same CDR3. The V call is TRBV5-4, the J call TRBJ2-1, with TRBD1 matching over 11 bases. V gave up 4 bases and J gave up 3 bases; unmatched junction bases: 3. Germline CDR1 SGHNT, CDR2 YYREEE (reference sequence). This CDR3 comprises 15 residues. The CDR3 loop is CASSLGTGGYNEQFF. The CDR3 DNA, read in part, is TGTGCCAGCAGCCTCGGGACAGGGGGCTACAATGAG.

This clone was found many times. The CDR3 end falls 3 residues outside the read, so it is completed with the germline J gene. The chain has TRBV20-1 and TRBJ2-7; 8 bases align to TRBD1. Germline CDR1 reads DFQATT; CDR2 reads SNEGSKA (reference sequence). The trim removed 2 bases at V and 3 bases at J, leaving 9 bases unmatched. This CDR3 comprises 15 residues. The CDR3: CSARKGTGDFYEQYF. CDR3 DNA (partial): TGCAGTGCTAGAAAAGGGACAGGAGATTTCTACGAG.

In regard to this clone: Sequencing ends 3 residues short of the CDR3 end; the germline J gene provides the rest. The chain links TRBV10-3 to TRBJ2-5; 9 bases line up with TRBD1. This CDR3 is 13 amino acids long. After removal of 5 bases from V and 5 bases from J, the junction contained 3 bases not matched to a gene. Per germline, CDR1 ENHRY and CDR2 SYGVKD. Incomplete CDR3 DNA: TGTGCCATCAGTCAGACAGGGGGGGAGACC. Its translation: CAISQTGGET. The whole CDR3 protein is CAISQTGGETQYF.

This clone was seen a few times. A read error may explain this, as a much larger clone is one base away. The CDR3 is cut off 3 residues early in the read; its end comes from the germline J gene. Other DNA sequences in the same sample also yield this CDR3. The chain couples TRBV20-1 to TRBJ2-5; TRBD2 matches at 11 bases. Germline V gene data show CDR1 as DFQATT and CDR2 as SNEGSKA (reference sequence). The CDR3 is made up of 13 amino acids. The J segment lost 5 bases and the V segment lost 5 bases, leaving 4 bases of the junction unmatched. This CDR3 reads CSALLAGGETQYF. The part of the CDR3 DNA that was read is TGCAGTGCTTTGCTAGCGGGGGGCGAGACC.

Comment on this clone: Coverage ceases 3 residues before the CDR3 finishes, and the germline J gene fills in the end. V and J are TRBV11-2 and TRBJ1-6; tentatively, D is TRBD1 (5 bases). This CDR3 region has 14 residues. Trimming took 4 bases from V and 8 from J, leaving 12 bases between them. Germline assignment: CDR1 SGHAT and CDR2 FQNNGV. The CDR3 spells CASSSARQYSPLHF. The sequenced CDR3 bases are TGTGCCAGCAGCTCCGCGAGACAGTATTCACCC.

There are many counts of this clone. Coverage ceases 3 residues before the CDR3 finishes, and the germline J gene fills in the end. The V call is TRBV20-1, the J call TRBJ2-1, with 14 positions matching TRBD2. Germline assignment: CDR1 DFQATT and CDR2 SNEGSKA (reference sequence). The CDR3 consists of 15 residues. V was pared by 7 bases and J by 9 bases, with 11 bases of the junction left unmatched. The CDR3: CSVQGGLAGEFEQFF. The CDR3 bases that were read are TGCAGTGTTCAGGGGGGACTAGCGGGAGAATTTGAG.

The table lists this clone with many counts. The CDR3 goes on 3 residues after the read ends, and that part is filled in from the germline J gene. The chain has TRBV19 and TRBJ1-5; 7 bases are a match to TRBD1. This CDR3 comprises 14 residues. V dropped 7 bases and J dropped 2; count of bases not matched to a gene: 5. Per germline, CDR1 LNHDA and CDR2 SQIVND (reference sequence). CDR3 region: CASNRGEGNQPQHF. The sequenced CDR3 bases are TGTGCCAGTAACAGGGGTGAGGGCAATCAGCCC.